Detailed here is one T cell receptor beta chain. Its antigen is still unknown. Indicated time point: sample taken at primary tumor resection. The data derive from a study of spatial heterogeneity in lung cancer. Overall study findings and caveats: Counts that tracked tumor mutation counts were those of expanded intratumoral alpha and beta TCRs.

MiXCR was run by TCRdb on the 5' RACE reads, yielding one entry per CDR3 protein. The sample has around 9,300 distinct CDR3 sequences, around half seen once. CDR3 size: 14 residues. CDR1 is SEHNR, CDR2 FQNEAQ, per germline (reference sequence). Losses at the gene ends were 4 bases for V and 8 bases for J; bases not matched to a gene: 5. The chain recombines TRBV7-9 with TRBJ1-4, with 9 bases fitting TRBD1. The sequence was collected from a female donor with early-stage non-small cell lung cancer. Here the sequenced sample was lung tumor tissue, taken at surgery. CDR3 protein: CASSSYRGREKLFF. In nucleotides, the CDR3 is TGTGCCAGCAGCTCGTACAGGGGGCGGGAAAAACTGTTTTTT. The full variable domain, in which reference TRBV7-9 and TRBJ1-4 provide the parts outside the CDR3, is DTGVSQNPRHKITKRGQNVTFRCDPISEHNRLYWYRQTLGQGPEFLTYFQNEAQLEKSRLLSDRFSAERPKGSFSTLEIQRTEQGDSAMYLCASSSYRGREKLFFGSGTQLSVL.